The clone carrying this T cell receptor (beta chain) was seen more than once but under ten times. Antigen specificity is unknown. Reverse transcribing all isolated RNA meant expressed TCRB transcripts were sequenced. Assay used: immunoSEQ multiplex PCR; TCRdb lists only in-frame clones, some missing. The repertoire holds a few hundred thousand clones, with roughly 21% as singletons. The data derive from a study of beta chain features in type 1 diabetes. Findings and caveats of the study: For cells with high TCR expression, cDNA sequencing could yield over-representation.

Purity exceeding 95% was reached by all sorted populations. Germline lookup yields CDR1 SNHLY and CDR2 FYNNEI. V lost 6 bases and J lost 6; bases outside the gene matches: 9. The CDR3 has 15 residues. This TCR came from a woman younger than 30 in good health. The chain couples TRBV2 to TRBJ2-1; 9 nucleotides align to TRBD2. Sequencing was carried out using naive CD4+ T cells from blood. CDR3 in amino acids: CASSWRLAGSNEQFF. The CDR3 coding sequence is TGTGCCAGCAGCTGGAGGCTAGCGGGAAGCAATGAGCAGTTCTTC.